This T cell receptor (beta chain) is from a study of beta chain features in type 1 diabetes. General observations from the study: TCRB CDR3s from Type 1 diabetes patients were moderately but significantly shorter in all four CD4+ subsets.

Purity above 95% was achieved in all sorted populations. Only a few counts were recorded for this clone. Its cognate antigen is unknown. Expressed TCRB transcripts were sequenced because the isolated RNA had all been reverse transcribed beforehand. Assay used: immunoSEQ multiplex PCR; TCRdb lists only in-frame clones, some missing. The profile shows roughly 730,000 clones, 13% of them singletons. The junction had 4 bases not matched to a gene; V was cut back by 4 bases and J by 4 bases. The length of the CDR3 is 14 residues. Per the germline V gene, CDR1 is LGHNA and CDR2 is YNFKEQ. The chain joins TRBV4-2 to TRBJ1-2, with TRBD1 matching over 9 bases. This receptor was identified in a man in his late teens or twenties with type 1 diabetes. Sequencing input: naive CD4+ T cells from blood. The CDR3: CASSPDRGLYGYTF. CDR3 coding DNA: TGTGCCAGCAGCCCGGACAGGGGACTCTATGGCTACACCTTC.